The rows below give T cell receptor beta chains drawn from one sample of a study of CXCR3-negative and CXCR3-positive naive CD8 T cells. From the 5' RACE reads, TCRdb lists one entry per CDR3 protein and no DNA. The repertoire table contains under 75,000 distinct CDR3 sequences. Source material: naive CXCR3- CD8+ T cells from blood. These receptors were collected from a human donor in good health. Some clones in this sample may be carry-over from other donors' samples. Both conserved end residues are part of each CDR3.

TRBV6-5,TRBJ2-7,CASSSNGANEQYF
TRBV19,TRBJ1-1,CASSIPTTPAEAFF
TRBV14,TRBJ1-2,CASSQEGGVDYGYTF
TRBV29-1,TRBJ2-3,CSVERLGSGGDTQYF
TRBV29-1,TRBJ1-2,CSGGTNYGYTF
TRBV20-1,TRBJ2-1,CSATVPGQDYNEQFF
TRBV12-3/TRBV12-4,TRBJ2-5,CASSLTGEETQYF
TRBV3-1,TRBJ2-7,CASSQDRESYEQYF
TRBV6-5,TRBJ2-1,CASSYLRGGYNEQFF
TRBV5-1,TRBJ2-1,CASSYGGYNEQFF
TRBV19,TRBJ1-1,CASSIVRDTEAFF
TRBV7-6,TRBJ2-3,CASSLEVTATDTQYF
TRBV6-5,TRBJ2-1,CASSYSGAGGQFF
TRBV30,TRBJ2-1,CAWRTSSYNEQFF
TRBV4-1,TRBJ2-3,CASSLERTDTQYF
TRBV12-3/TRBV12-4,TRBJ2-7,CASRDSTGYYEQYF
TRBV7-6,TRBJ2-2,CASSLIGLGDTGELFF
TRBV14,TRBJ2-4,CASSQEGGEAKNIQYF
TRBV15,TRBJ2-7,CATSRVPGDYEQYF
TRBV29-1,TRBJ2-7,CSVEGTGGYEQYF
TRBV20-1,TRBJ1-2,CSARGDRGRQTNYGYTF
TRBV7-9,TRBJ2-3,CASSSGTATDTQYF
TRBV29-1,TRBJ2-5,CSVGPRNQETQYF
TRBV7-8,TRBJ2-2,CASSHSPWDTGELFF
TRBV6-2/TRBV6-3,TRBJ2-1,CASSYSSPLAGAYNEQFF
TRBV12-3/TRBV12-4,TRBJ1-5,CASRHDEISNQPQHF
TRBV7-8,TRBJ2-5,CASSLDQAGVGETQYF
TRBV29-1,TRBJ1-1,CSVEEQDRGPTEAFF
TRBV29-1,TRBJ2-2,CSVEEGATGELFF
TRBV2,TRBJ2-1,CASSEKGDNEQFF
TRBV27,TRBJ2-1,CASSSFYNEQFF
TRBV3-1,TRBJ2-3,CASSQGGPEDTQYF
TRBV4-3,TRBJ2-2,CASTPTYPNTGELFF